This T cell receptor beta chain was retrieved from a study of human T cells and chemical hapten exposure. Study overall: For the roughly 23-week duration of the study, patients were given weekly doses of diphenylcyclopropenone on the scalp.

This clonotype was picked up a small number of times. The antigen is not known. Study conclusions and caveats: Expanded TCRs clustered into significantly more large CDR3 similarity groups than controls, the analysis revealed.

Time point defined: pre-sensitization, week 0. Treatment denoted: therapeutic diphenylcyclopropenone sensitization with weekly scalp DPC. Germline CDR1 is SEHNR and CDR2 is FQNEAQ (reference sequence). J lost 4 bases, V lost 5 bases, and 6 bases had no gene match. The CDR3 runs 14 residues. MiXCR, run by TCRdb on the RACE reads, gives a single entry per CDR3 protein. The profile shows around 380,000 distinct CDR3 sequences, 4.5% to 5.5% of them singletons. This sequence joins TRBV7-9 and TRBJ2-7; 9 nucleotides match TRBD1. The clonotype originates from a woman in her late teens or twenties with alopecia areata. Some clones in this sample may be carry-over from other donors' samples. The sequenced sample was whole blood, obtained in connection with sensitization to the hapten diphenylcyclopropenone (DPC). CDR3 loop: CASSETGGGYEQYF. The DNA of the CDR3 is TGTGCCAGCAGCGAAACAGGGGGCGGGTACGAGCAGTACTTC.